This T cell receptor beta chain emerged from a study of shared clonotypes between healthy human individuals. On this clone itself: The antigen is undetermined.

Study-level results: Generally, estimated richness proved larger in naive subsets than it did in memory subsets. Blood alone was sampled, and tissue repertoires likely differ.

Those who donated, Caucasian adults without exception, all lived in Nashville, Tennessee. Germline V gene sequence: CDR1 KGHSH, CDR2 LQKENI. V was pared by 4 bases and J by 0 bases, with 10 bases between. This CDR3 contains 15 residues. Clones were read by immunoSEQ multiplex PCR, and TCRdb kept only the in-frame ones, dropping some. The sample gives approximately 2.3 million clones, 85% to 95% of which show up once; approximately 0.4% is in the top ten. The receptor was isolated from a man between 18 and 35 years old in good health. Some clones in this sample may be carry-over from other donors' samples. Sequencing was done on a sample of naive CD4+ T cells from PBMCs. Subset described: CD45RA+ positively selected. V usage is TRBV18 and J usage is TRBJ1-5; maybe TRBD1 (6 bases). CDR3 protein: CASSLGQSSNQPQHF. The CDR3 DNA reads as TGTGCCAGCTCACTTGGACAGAGTAGCAATCAGCCCCAGCATTTT.